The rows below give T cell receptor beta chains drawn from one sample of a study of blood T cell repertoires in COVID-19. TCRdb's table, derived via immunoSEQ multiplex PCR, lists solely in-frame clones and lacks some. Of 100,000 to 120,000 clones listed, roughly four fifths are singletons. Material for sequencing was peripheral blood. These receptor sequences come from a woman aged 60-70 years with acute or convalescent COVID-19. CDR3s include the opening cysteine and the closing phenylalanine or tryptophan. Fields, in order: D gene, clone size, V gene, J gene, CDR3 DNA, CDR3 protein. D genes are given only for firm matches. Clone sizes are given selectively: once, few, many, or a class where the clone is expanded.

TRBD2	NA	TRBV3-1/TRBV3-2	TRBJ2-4	TGTGCCAGCAGCTTCTTTAGGAGCGGGGCAAACATTCAGTACTTC	CASSFFRSGANIQYF
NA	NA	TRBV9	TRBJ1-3	TGTGCCAGCAGGGGGGCGGGTGGAAACACCATATATTTT	CASRGAGGNTIYF
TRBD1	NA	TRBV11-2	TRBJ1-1	TGTGCCAGCAGCTGGGACAGGGGGGAAGCTTTCTTT	CASSWDRGEAFF
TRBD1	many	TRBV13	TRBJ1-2	TGTGCCAGCAGCTTAGAGGGGGACAGTCTATATGGCTACACCTTC	CASSLEGDSLYGYTF
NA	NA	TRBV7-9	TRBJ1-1	TGTGCCAGCAGCTTAGCTCAGACAGGGAACACTGAAGCTTTCTTT	CASSLAQTGNTEAFF
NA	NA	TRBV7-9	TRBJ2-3	TGTGCCAGCAGCAGACGGGGGAGTAGCACAGATACGCAGTATTTT	CASSRRGSSTDTQYF
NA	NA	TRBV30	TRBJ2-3	TGTGCCTGGAGTGAGGGGAGGTCTAGCACAGATACGCAGTATTTT	CAWSEGRSSTDTQYF
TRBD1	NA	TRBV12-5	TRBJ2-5	TGTGCTAGTGGTGCGGACAGGGGGGGAGAGACCCAGTACTTC	CASGADRGGETQYF
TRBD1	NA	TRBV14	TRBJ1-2	TGTGCCAGCAGCCAGAGACAGGGAGTTAACTATGGCTACACCTTC	CASSQRQGVNYGYTF
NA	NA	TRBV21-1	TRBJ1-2	TGTGCCAGCAGCAAAGCTAAGGGGGCGACCCCCAGAGAATATGTATTAGGAGCCTATGGCTACACCTTC	CASSKAKGATPREYVLGAYGYTF
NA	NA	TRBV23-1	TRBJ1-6	TGCGCCAGCAGTCCAAATTCACCCCTCCACTTT	CASSPNSPLHF
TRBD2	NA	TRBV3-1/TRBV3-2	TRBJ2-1	TGTGCCAGCAGCCAAGATCCTGGACTAGTGAGCCATGAGCAGTTCTTC	CASSQDPGLVSHEQFF
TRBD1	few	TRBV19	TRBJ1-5	TGTGCCAGTAGCCCGGGACAGGGAAATCAGCCCCAGCATTTT	CASSPGQGNQPQHF
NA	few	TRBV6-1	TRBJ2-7	TGTGCCAGCAGTGAAGCGGGGGGAACCTCCTACGAGCAGTACTTC	CASSEAGGTSYEQYF
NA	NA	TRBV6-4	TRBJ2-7	TGTGCCAGCAGTGATACTCCCCAGACGGGGGTAGGAGGGTCCTACGAGCAGTACTTC	CASSDTPQTGVGGSYEQYF
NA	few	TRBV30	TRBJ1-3	TGTGCCTGGAGTATGGGAGTTTCTGGAAACACCATATATTTT	CAWSMGVSGNTIYF
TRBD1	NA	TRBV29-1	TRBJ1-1	TGCAGCGTTCACGGACAGGGGTTACTTGAAGCTTTCTTT	CSVHGQGLLEAFF
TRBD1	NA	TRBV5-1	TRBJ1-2	TGCGCCAGCAGCGACACCGGGACAGGCGCGTATGGCTACACCTTC	CASSDTGTGAYGYTF
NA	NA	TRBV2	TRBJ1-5	TGTGCCAGCAGGTGGGGGGGCGATCAGCCCCAGCATTTT	CASRWGGDQPQHF
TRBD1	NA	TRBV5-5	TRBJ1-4	TGTGCCAGCAGCGTGGGACAGCCAATTAATGAAAAACTGTTTTTT	CASSVGQPINEKLFF
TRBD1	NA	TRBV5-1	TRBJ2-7	TGCGCCAGCAGCCGGGACAGGGGGGAGCAGTACTTC	CASSRDRGEQYF
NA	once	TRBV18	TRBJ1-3	TGTGCCAGCTCACCACCGGGGCAGGGAATAGGAAACACCATATATTTT	CASSPPGQGIGNTIYF
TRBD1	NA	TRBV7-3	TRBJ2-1	TGTGCCAGCAGCTTAGATCCCCAGGGGGCGAGTAATGAGCAGTTCTTC	CASSLDPQGASNEQFF
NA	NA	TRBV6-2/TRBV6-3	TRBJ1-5	TGTGCCAGCAGCCGAGACGAACTAGGGTGGAATCAGCCCCAGCATTTT	CASSRDELGWNQPQHF
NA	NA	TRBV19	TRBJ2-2	TGTGCCAGTAGTATGAGCAGGGTGAACACCGGGGAGCTGTTTTTT	CASSMSRVNTGELFF
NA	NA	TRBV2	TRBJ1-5	TGTGCCAGCAGGGATTCATCCAGACAGGTCAATCAGCCCCAGCATTTT	CASRDSSRQVNQPQHF
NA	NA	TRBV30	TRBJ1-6	TGTGCCTGGAGTGTAGGGGTGAGGCAACTTTACTCACCCCTCCACTTT	CAWSVGVRQLYSPLHF
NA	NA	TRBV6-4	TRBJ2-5	TGTGCCAGCAGTAGCGGACCCCAAGAGACCCAGTACTTC	CASSSGPQETQYF
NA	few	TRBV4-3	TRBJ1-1	TGCGCCAGCAGCCAAGATTTCACTGGAGGGATACTGAACACTGAAGCTTTCTTT	CASSQDFTGGILNTEAFF
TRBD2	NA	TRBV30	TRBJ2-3	TGTGCCTGGAGCGGGACTAGCGGGGCACAATATACGCAGTATTTT	CAWSGTSGAQYTQYF
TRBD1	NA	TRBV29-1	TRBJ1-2	TGCAGCCTTGGACAGGGGGCGCTTGGCTACACCTTC	CSLGQGALGYTF
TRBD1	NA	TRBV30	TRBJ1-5	TGTGCCTGGGGGACAGGGAATGATCAGCCCCAGCATTTT	CAWGTGNDQPQHF
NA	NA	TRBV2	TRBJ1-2	TGTGCCAGCAGTGTCGGGTCACGCTATGGCTACACCTTC	CASSVGSRYGYTF
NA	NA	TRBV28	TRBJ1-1	TGTGCCAGCAGTTTATCAAGGGGGACGGGCACTGAAGCTTTCTTT	CASSLSRGTGTEAFF
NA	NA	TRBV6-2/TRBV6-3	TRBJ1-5	TGTGCCAGCAGCCTGGTATTGGGAGATCAGCCCCAGCATTTT	CASSLVLGDQPQHF
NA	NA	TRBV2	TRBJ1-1	TGTGCCAGCTGGAGGGTGGGATTACGCACTGAAGCTTTCTTT	CASWRVGLRTEAFF